This TCR beta chain was captured in a study of identical twins. This clonotype was seen more than once but under ten times. TCRdb passed the 5' RACE reads through MiXCR, listing each CDR3 protein once. The data contain under 300,000 distinct CDR3 sequences, about an eighth of them singletons. This CDR3 is built from 13 residues. From germline, CDR1 is SGHTA and CDR2 FQGNSA. Trimming took off 3 bases at V and 6 bases at J, with 9 bases between the two ends. The same data also contributed to another study, on yellow fever vaccine responses in identical twins.

This TCR was recovered from a woman aged 18-35 years in good health. This rearrangement joins TRBV7-2 to TRBJ2-1; D is perhaps TRBD1 or TRBD2 (5 bases each). The sample taken for sequencing was memory (CD45RO+) T cells sorted from blood. In DNA, the CDR3 is TGTGCCAGCAGCTTTTGGGGGAGCAATGAGCAGTTCTTC. Encoded protein: CASSFWGSNEQFF.